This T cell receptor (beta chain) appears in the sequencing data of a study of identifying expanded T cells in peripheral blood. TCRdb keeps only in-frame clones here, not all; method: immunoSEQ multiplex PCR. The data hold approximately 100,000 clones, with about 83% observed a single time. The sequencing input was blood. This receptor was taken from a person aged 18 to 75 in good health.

The CDR3 region is CATSRELRITDTQYF. The CDR3 nucleotides read TGTGCCACCAGCAGAGAATTGAGGATCACAGATACGCAGTATTTT. This rearrangement joins TRBV15 to TRBJ2-3; D is uncertain. V dropped 0 bases and J dropped 2 bases, with 9 bases sitting between them. This CDR3 spans 15 amino acids. From germline, CDR1 is LNHNV and CDR2 YYDKDF (reference sequence).